Each of the 25 T cell receptor beta chains below was sequenced from the same sample in a study of blood T cells in healthy people across ages. A J-beta primer mix and a sample-barcoded 5' primer were used in a second PCR of about 7 to 12 cycles. Via MiXCR, TCRdb re-called the 5' RACE reads, giving one row per CDR3 protein. This table holds 700,000 or so distinct CDR3 sequences, 22% found once. The specimen was blood. The receptors stem from a man aged 65-85 years in good health.

The chain employs TRBV7-2 and TRBJ2-1; D is perhaps TRBD2 (5 bases). Trimming stripped 3 bases from V and 8 bases from J, with 17 bases between. Germline V lookup: CDR1 SGHTA, CDR2 FQGNSA. CDR3 length: 15 residues. The CDR3 loop is CASSFVSSQGHEQFF. The CDR3, as DNA: TGTGCCAGCAGCTTTGTGTCTAGCCAAGGCCATGAGCAGTTCTTC.

This clonotype was counted only a few times. The chain joins TRBV18 to TRBJ2-1; D is possibly TRBD1 or TRBD2 (5 bases each). The V gene lost 3 bases and the J gene lost 9 bases, with 18 bases spanning the gap. The CDR3 runs 15 residues. Per the germline V gene, CDR1 is KGHSH and CDR2 is LQKENI. As DNA, the CDR3 is TGTGCCAGCTCACCTGGGACCCCCGTACGTAGTGAGCAGTTCTTC. Amino acids: CASSPGTPVRSEQFF.

The chain links TRBV4-3 to TRBJ2-3, with no clear D. Germline values: CDR1 LGHNA, CDR2 YSLEER. Trimming stripped 0 bases from V and 0 bases from J, with 16 bases between. This CDR3 has 18 amino acids. The chain's CDR3 is CASSQDLATPPSTDTQYF. CDR3 nucleotide sequence: TGCGCCAGCAGCCAAGATCTCGCGACCCCCCCTAGCACAGATACGCAGTATTTT.

The chain carries TRBV4-1 and TRBJ2-5; 9 bases match TRBD1. The germline V gene has CDR1 MGHRA and CDR2 YSYEKL. This CDR3 is 18 amino acids long. V lost 4 bases and J lost 5; bases outside the gene matches: 17. The CDR3 here is CASSLGLQGADRWETQYF. The CDR3 DNA reads as TGCGCCAGCAGCCTAGGTTTACAGGGGGCGGATAGATGGGAGACCCAGTACTTC.

This clonotype turned up a few times. This chain joins TRBV4-1 and TRBJ2-3, with 9 bases matching TRBD2. CDR3 length: 17 amino acids. The germline CDR1 and CDR2 sequences are MGHRA and YSYEKL. The V segment lost 0 bases and the J segment 3 bases; nucleotides outside the gene matches: 7. The CDR3 bases are TGCGCCAGCAGCCAAGAGGGCGGGGGGGCCGCAACAGATACGCAGTATTTT. This codes for CASSQEGGGAATDTQYF.

This clonotype occurred a few times. The chain combines TRBV25-1 with TRBJ2-5, with D possibly TRBD2 on 6 matching bases. Looked up from germline, CDR1 is MGHDK and CDR2 is SYGVNS. There are 13 residues in the CDR3. Trimming removed 7 bases from V and 2 bases from J, with 11 bases in between. The CDR3, as DNA: TGTGCCAGCACAGAGGACTATCAAGAGACCCAGTACTTC. It is translated as CASTEDYQETQYF.

This clonotype came up a few times. The V call is TRBV2, the J call TRBJ1-2; 7 bases are shared with TRBD1. The CDR3 length is 12 residues. With 4 bases clipped from V and 8 bases from J, the junction kept 4 bases outside the gene matches. Germline V CDR1 and CDR2: SNHLY, FYNNEI. CDR3 residues: CASSVGTDGYTF. The CDR3 DNA sequence: TGTGCCAGCAGTGTCGGGACAGACGGCTACACCTTC.

A few counts support this clonotype. The chain couples TRBV18 to TRBJ2-5, with unresolved D. CDR3 length: 14 amino acids. Germline CDR1 reads KGHSH; CDR2 reads LQKENI. The V end was cut by 0 bases, the J end by 5 bases, with 10 bases between. CDR3 sequence: CASSPPPKGETQYF. The DNA of the CDR3 is TGTGCCAGCTCACCACCGCCGAAGGGTGAGACCCAGTACTTC.

This clonotype was observed a few times. This chain links TRBV2 with TRBJ1-4, with 11 bases fitting TRBD1. Germline V lookup: CDR1 SNHLY, CDR2 FYNNEI. J lost 8 bases, V lost 6 bases, and 8 bases had no gene match. The CDR3 loop spans 15 amino acids. CDR3 nucleotides: TGTGCCAGCAGGCGAACGGGACAGGGGGTAGAAAAACTGTTTTTT. Its translation: CASRRTGQGVEKLFF.

This clonotype was observed a handful of times. The chain links TRBV29-1 to TRBJ2-6; possibly TRBD1 for D (6 bases). Germline V gene lookup returns CDR1 SQVTM and CDR2 ANQGSEA. V lost 6 bases and J 0 bases, leaving 12 bases between the germline ends. CDR3 size: 15 residues. CDR3 nucleotides: TGCAGCGTCCAAGGACAGTCCTCTGGGGCCAACGTCCTGACTTTC. It specifies CSVQGQSSGANVLTF.

This clonotype came up a few times. V and J are TRBV20-1 and TRBJ2-7; perhaps TRBD1 as D (6 bases). Germline V lookup: CDR1 DFQATT, CDR2 SNEGSKA (reference sequence). Trimming took 5 bases from V and 2 from J, leaving 16 bases between them. The CDR3 extends over 14 amino acids. The CDR3 DNA sequence: TGCAGTGCTTGGGGACAAGCTCTAACCTACGAGCAGTACTTC. Residues: CSAWGQALTYEQYF.

In regard to this clonotype: Relative to the germline gene, one junction end is altered; a read error may explain this. The V call is TRBV29-1, the J call TRBJ1-5, with D unclear. This CDR3 spans 12 amino acids. Germline CDR1 is SQVTM and CDR2 is ANQGSEA. CDR3 in amino acids: CSASSSNQSQHF. DNA of the CDR3: TGCAGCGCTTCGTCTAGCAATCAGTCCCAGCATTTT.

The chain combines TRBV6-7 with TRBJ2-7; D unresolved. TRBV6-7 is identified as an open reading frame with a role that is uncertain. Trimming removed 2 bases at V and 4 bases at J, with 6 bases between. This CDR3 region has 12 residues. The CDR3 loop is CASSYAEYEQYV. CDR3 nucleotide sequence: TGTGCCAGCAGTTACGCCGAATACGAGCAGTACGTC.

This clonotype was observed many times. J is TRBJ2-3 and V is TRBV5-1; D might be TRBD1 (5 bases). Per germline, CDR1 SGHRS and CDR2 YFSETQ. Trimming stripped 5 bases from V and 1 base from J, with 8 bases between. The CDR3 extends over 13 amino acids. The DNA of the CDR3 is TGCGCCAGCAGTAGCAGGGGCACAGATACGCAGTATTTT. Residues: CASSSRGTDTQYF.

In this sample, this clonotype turned up a few times. The chain uses TRBV7-9 and TRBJ2-1; D remains ambiguous. This CDR3 region has 13 residues. Deletions cut 1 base from V and 9 bases from J, with 10 bases between. Germline V gives CDR1 SEHNR, CDR2 FQNEAQ (reference sequence). The CDR3, as DNA: TGTGCCAGCAGCTTAGTCCCCCTTCTTGAGCAGTTCTTC. It encodes CASSLVPLLEQFF.

This clonotype has a handful of counts. V gene TRBV5-1 combines with J gene TRBJ2-1, with 9 bases that match TRBD2. The length of the CDR3 is 15 residues. CDR1 and CDR2 from the germline V gene are SGHRS and YFSETQ. V lost 3 bases to trimming and J lost 0 bases; unmatched junction nucleotides: 1. The CDR3 protein is CASSSAGGSYNEQFF. The DNA of the CDR3 is TGCGCCAGCAGCTCAGCGGGGGGCTCCTACAATGAGCAGTTCTTC.

This clonotype was detected a few times. The chain combines TRBV30 with TRBJ2-3, with TRBD2 identical over 9 bases. Germline V gene data show CDR1 as GTSNPN and CDR2 as SVGIG (reference sequence). This CDR3 has 16 residues. With 4 bases clipped from V and 3 bases from J, the junction kept 11 bases outside the gene matches. The CDR3 nucleotides are TGTGCCTGGAAACCAAGGAAGCGGGGGGAAACAGATACGCAGTATTTT. This translates into CAWKPRKRGETDTQYF.

This clonotype came up a few times. The chain is built from TRBV20-1 and TRBJ1-4, with D possibly being TRBD1 (6 bases). V lost 5 bases to trimming and J lost 7 bases, with 14 bases between them. Looked up from germline, CDR1 is DFQATT and CDR2 is SNEGSKA (reference sequence). The CDR3 extends over 13 amino acids. CDR3 amino acids: CSAPQGLGEKLFF. The CDR3 bases are TGCAGTGCTCCCCAGGGGCTTGGTGAAAAACTGTTTTTT.

In its sample, this clonotype was seen many times. The rearrangement uses TRBV3-1 and TRBJ1-2; 7 bases are shared with TRBD1. Germline trimming cut 4 bases from V and 0 bases from J; bases unmatched to any gene: 8. The CDR3 runs 16 residues. Germline CDR1 LGHDT, CDR2 YNNKEL (reference sequence). CDR3 loop: CASSLKFGTANYGYTF. DNA of the CDR3: TGTGCCAGCAGCCTAAAGTTCGGGACAGCTAACTATGGCTACACCTTC.

The rearrangement links TRBV7-8 to TRBJ2-2; D gene unclear. Germline V gene lookup returns CDR1 SGHVS and CDR2 FQNEAQ. V lost 2 bases and J lost 1, with 8 bases in between. The CDR3 spans 15 residues. CDR3 in amino acids: CASSLTALNTGELFF. Written as DNA, the CDR3 is TGTGCCAGCAGCTTAACCGCGCTGAACACCGGGGAGCTGTTTTTT. The whole variable domain, filled in from reference TRBV7-8 and TRBJ2-2, reads GAGVSQSPRYKVAKRGQDVALRCDPISGHVSLFWYQQALGQGPEFLTYFQNEAQLDKSGLPSDRFFAERPEGSVSTLKIQRTQQEDSAVYLCASSLTALNTGELFFGEGSRLTVL.

The chain combines TRBV12-3 or TRBV12-4 with TRBJ2-3; unclear D gene. Trimming removed 8 bases from V and 2 bases from J, with 14 bases in between. The CDR3 has 14 residues. For the CDR3, the DNA is TGTGCCAGCTTCCCAGAATTTGCCACAGATACGCAGTATTTT. Translated: CASFPEFATDTQYF.

This clonotype has only a few counts. The V and J genes are TRBV5-1 and TRBJ2-3, with 13 bases that match TRBD2. After removal of 7 bases from V and 3 bases from J, the junction contained 5 bases not matched to a gene. Germline CDR1 reads SGHRS; CDR2 reads YFSETQ. The CDR3 loop spans 15 amino acids. CDR3: CASVRLAGGTDTQYF. The CDR3 bases are TGCGCCAGCGTTCGACTAGCGGGAGGAACAGATACGCAGTATTTT.

The CDR3 sequence is CASSFSAGQIQETQYF. DNA for the CDR3: TGCGCCAGCAGCTTTTCAGCGGGCCAAATCCAAGAGACCCAGTACTTC. This chain uses TRBV5-1 with TRBJ2-5, with D tentatively TRBD2 (6 bases). The CDR3 is 16 amino acids. Trimming cost V 2 bases and J 1 base, with 15 bases left between them. Germline-derived CDR1 and CDR2 are SGHRS and YFSETQ.

The chain has TRBV28 and TRBJ2-7; tentative D call: TRBD2 (5 bases). V gave up 6 bases and J gave up 2 bases, with 17 bases separating them. The V gene's germline CDR1 is MDHEN and CDR2 SYDVKM. CDR3 length: 15 amino acids. The CDR3 reads CASSLGGPGTYEQYV. As DNA, the CDR3 is TGTGCCAGCAGCTTGGGCGGTCCGGGGACCTACGAGCAGTACGTC.

This clonotype was recorded a few times. J is TRBJ1-4 and V is TRBV7-9; no clear D. CDR1 is SEHNR and CDR2 is FQNEAQ in the germline V gene (reference sequence). This CDR3 is 14 amino acids long. The ends were cut back, 3 bases at V and 0 bases at J, with 5 bases in the middle. In DNA form, the CDR3 reads TGTGCCAGCAGCTTGTGGCCAACTAATGAAAAACTGTTTTTT. Encoded protein: CASSLWPTNEKLFF.